Detailed here is one T cell receptor beta chain. Its antigen is not identified. Unique molecular identifiers were present in the TCR beta cDNA libraries. Each batch of 1 to 10 million T cells produced some 500,000 cDNA molecules. TCRdb itself ran the PCR reads through MiXCR, one entry per CDR3 protein. The repertoire holds some 890,000 distinct CDR3 sequences, approximately 50% seen once, with roughly 4.4% in the top ten. The data stem from a study of post-analysis software for immune sequencing data. Across the whole study: Relapsing-remitting, secondary progressive and progressive-relapsing multiple sclerosis courses were included.

The study, taken as a whole, reports: Clustering by F measure revealed strong co-clustering among samples prepared together in one batch. Four or five TRBV segments (TRBV5-6, TRBV5-1 and TRBV20-1 among them) occurred more frequently in patients than in controls. Compared with controls, patients showed significantly lower normalized Chao1 diversity.

CDR3 length: 15 residues. CDR1 is SGHAT, CDR2 FQNNGV, per germline. Trimming cost V 2 bases and J 3 bases, with 14 bases left between them. Input material: blood. This chain connects TRBV11-2 to TRBJ2-7; TRBD2 might be the D (6 bases). The receptor's source is a girl aged 10 to 17 with multiple sclerosis. In nucleotides, the CDR3 is TGTGCCAGCAGCTTACGGGGCGGGAATAGCTACGAGCAGTACTTC. Protein product: CASSLRGGNSYEQYF.